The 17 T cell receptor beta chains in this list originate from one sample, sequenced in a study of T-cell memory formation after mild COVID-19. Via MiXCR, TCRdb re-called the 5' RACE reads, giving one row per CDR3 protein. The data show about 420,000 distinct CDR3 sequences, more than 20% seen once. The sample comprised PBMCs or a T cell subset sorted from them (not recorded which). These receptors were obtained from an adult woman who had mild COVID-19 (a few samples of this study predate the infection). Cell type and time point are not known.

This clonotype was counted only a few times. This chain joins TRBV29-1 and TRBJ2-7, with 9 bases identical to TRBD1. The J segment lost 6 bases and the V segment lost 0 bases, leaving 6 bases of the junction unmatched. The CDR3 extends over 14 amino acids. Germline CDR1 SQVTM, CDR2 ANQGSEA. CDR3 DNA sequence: TGCAGCGTTGAAGATGTACAGGGGGCGGGCGAGCAGTACTTC. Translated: CSVEDVQGAGEQYF.

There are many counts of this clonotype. CDR3 nucleotides: TGCGCCAGCAGCCAAGACGCGAGCGGGGCGTCCTACGAGCAGTACTTC. This gives the protein CASSQDASGASYEQYF. The rearrangement links TRBV4-1 to TRBJ2-7; 7 bases map to TRBD2. Trimming cost V 0 bases and J 1 base; bases outside gene matches: 6. The CDR3 covers 16 residues. The V gene's germline CDR1 is MGHRA and CDR2 YSYEKL.

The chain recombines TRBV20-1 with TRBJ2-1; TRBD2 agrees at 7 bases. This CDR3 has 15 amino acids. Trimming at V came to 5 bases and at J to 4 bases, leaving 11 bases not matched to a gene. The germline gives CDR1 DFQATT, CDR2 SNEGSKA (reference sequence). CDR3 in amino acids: CSAGRRSGDYNEQFF. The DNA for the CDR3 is TGCAGTGCTGGCCGCAGGAGCGGGGATTACAATGAGCAGTTCTTC.

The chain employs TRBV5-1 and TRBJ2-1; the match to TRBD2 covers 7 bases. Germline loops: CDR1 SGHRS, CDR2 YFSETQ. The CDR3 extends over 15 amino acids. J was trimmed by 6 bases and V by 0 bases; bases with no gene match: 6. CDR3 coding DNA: TGCGCCAGCAGCTTGGCCCCGGGAGGTAGCAATGAGCAGTTCTTC. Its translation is CASSLAPGGSNEQFF.

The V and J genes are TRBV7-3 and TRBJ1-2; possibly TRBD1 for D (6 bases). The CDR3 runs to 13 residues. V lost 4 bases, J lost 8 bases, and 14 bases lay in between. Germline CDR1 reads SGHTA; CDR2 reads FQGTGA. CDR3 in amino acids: CASSYPGGEGYTF. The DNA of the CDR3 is TGTGCCAGCAGCTACCCCGGGGGCGAAGGCTACACCTTC.

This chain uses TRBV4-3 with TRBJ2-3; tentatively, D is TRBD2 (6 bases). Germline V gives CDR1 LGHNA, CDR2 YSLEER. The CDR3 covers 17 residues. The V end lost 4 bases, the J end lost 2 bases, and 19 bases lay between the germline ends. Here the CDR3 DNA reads TGCGCCAGCAGCCGAGAAACTAGCCCAACGCTCACAGATACGCAGTATTTT. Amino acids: CASSRETSPTLTDTQYF.

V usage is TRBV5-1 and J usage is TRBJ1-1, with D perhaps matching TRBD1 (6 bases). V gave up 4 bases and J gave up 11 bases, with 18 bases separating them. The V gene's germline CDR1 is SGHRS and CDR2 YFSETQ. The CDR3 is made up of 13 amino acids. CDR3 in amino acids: CASSMVGGPRAFF. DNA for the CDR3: TGCGCCAGCAGCATGGTTGGGGGGCCACGGGCTTTCTTT.

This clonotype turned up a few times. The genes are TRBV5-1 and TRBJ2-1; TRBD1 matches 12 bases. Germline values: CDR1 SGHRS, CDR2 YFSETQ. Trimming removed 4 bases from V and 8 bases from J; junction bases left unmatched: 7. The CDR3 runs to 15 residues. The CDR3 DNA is TGCGCCAGCAGCCTGGGGGGGACAGGGGGCCATGAGCAGTTCTTC. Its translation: CASSLGGTGGHEQFF.

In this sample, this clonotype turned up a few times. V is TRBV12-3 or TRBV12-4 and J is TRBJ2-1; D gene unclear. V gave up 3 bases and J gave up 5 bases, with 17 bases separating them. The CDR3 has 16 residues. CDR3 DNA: TGTGCCAGCAGTTTTAGTACGGAGCTCCTCAACAATGAGCAGTTCTTC. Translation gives CASSFSTELLNNEQFF.

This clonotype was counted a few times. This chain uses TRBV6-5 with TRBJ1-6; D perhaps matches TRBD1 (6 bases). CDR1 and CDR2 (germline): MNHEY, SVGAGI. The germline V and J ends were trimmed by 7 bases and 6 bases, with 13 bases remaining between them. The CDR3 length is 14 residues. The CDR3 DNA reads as TGTGCCAGCAAGGGGCAGGGGAGTAATTCACCCCTCCACTTT. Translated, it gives CASKGQGSNSPLHF.

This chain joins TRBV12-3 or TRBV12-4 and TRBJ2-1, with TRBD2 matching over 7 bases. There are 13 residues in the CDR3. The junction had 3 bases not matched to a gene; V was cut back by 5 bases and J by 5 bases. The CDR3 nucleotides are TGTGCCAGCAGTGGACTAGGACACAATGAGCAGTTCTTC. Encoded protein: CASSGLGHNEQFF.

The CDR3 bases are TGTGCCAGCACCCAAACTCCGGGGGCCCGGGAGACCCAGTACTTC. Protein: CASTQTPGARETQYF. This chain connects TRBV11-2 to TRBJ2-5, with D perhaps matching TRBD1 or TRBD2 (6 bases each). V dropped 7 bases and J dropped 5 bases, with 20 bases sitting between them. The CDR3 loop spans 15 amino acids. Germline V CDR1 and CDR2: SGHAT, FQNNGV.

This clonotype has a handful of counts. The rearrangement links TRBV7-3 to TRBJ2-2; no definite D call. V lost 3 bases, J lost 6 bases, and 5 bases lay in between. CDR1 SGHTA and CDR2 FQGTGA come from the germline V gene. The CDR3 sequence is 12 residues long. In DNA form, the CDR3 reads TGTGCCAGCAGCTTCGTCGCCGGGGAGCTGTTTTTT. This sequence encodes CASSFVAGELFF. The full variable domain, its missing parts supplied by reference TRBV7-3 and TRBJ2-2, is GAGVSQTPSNKVTEKGKYVELRCDPISGHTALYWYRQSLGQGPEFLIYFQGTGAADDSGLPNDRFFAVRPEGSVSTLKIQRTERGDSAVYLCASSFVAGELFFGEGSRLTVL.

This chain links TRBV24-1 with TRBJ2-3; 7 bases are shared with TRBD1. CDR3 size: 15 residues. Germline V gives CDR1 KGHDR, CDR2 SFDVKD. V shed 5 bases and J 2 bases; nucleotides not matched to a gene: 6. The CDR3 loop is CATSAIDRDTDTQYF. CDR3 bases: TGTGCCACCAGTGCCATCGACAGGGACACAGATACGCAGTATTTT.

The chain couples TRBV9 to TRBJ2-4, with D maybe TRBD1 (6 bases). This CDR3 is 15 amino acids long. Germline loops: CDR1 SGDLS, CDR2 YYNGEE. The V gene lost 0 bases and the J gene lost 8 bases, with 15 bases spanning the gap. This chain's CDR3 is CASSVARGRGDIQYF. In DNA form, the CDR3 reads TGTGCCAGCAGCGTAGCTAGGGGCAGGGGTGACATTCAGTACTTC.

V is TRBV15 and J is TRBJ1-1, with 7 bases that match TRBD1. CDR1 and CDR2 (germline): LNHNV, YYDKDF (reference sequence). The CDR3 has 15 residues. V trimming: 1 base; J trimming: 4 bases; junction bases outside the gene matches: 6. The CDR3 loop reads CATSRGSGGITEAFF. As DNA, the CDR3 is TGTGCCACCAGCAGAGGATCAGGGGGGATCACTGAAGCTTTCTTT. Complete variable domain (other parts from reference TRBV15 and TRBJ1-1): DAMVIQNPRYQVTQFGKPVTLSCSQTLNHNVMYWYQQKSSQAPKLLFHYYDKDFNNEADTPDNFQSRRPNTSFCFLDIRSPGLGDTAMYLCATSRGSGGITEAFFGQGTRLTVV.

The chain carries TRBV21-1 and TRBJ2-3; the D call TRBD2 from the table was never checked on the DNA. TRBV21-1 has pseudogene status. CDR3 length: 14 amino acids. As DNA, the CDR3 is TGTGCCCCGGGGAGGGCCGACCGCACAGATACGCAGTATTTT. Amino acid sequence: CAPGRADRTDTQYF.